The sequence of this T cell receptor (beta chain) was determined in a study of blood T cell repertoires in COVID-19. Across the study: Italy, Spain and the United States were the sources of the convalescent and acute COVID-19 samples.

CDR3 length equals 16 residues. After removal of 1 base from V and 0 bases from J, the junction contained 4 bases not matched to a gene. Germline V gene sequence: CDR1 SGHDN, CDR2 FVKESK. The protocol was immunoSEQ multiplex PCR, while the TCRdb copy is restricted to in-frame clones and leaves out a portion. The table lists around 49,000 clones, over 85% of them singletons. The source of this sequence is a man in his sixties with COVID-19, enrolled during active disease. The V call is TRBV14, the J call TRBJ1-1; 8 bases are shared with TRBD1. Sequencing was performed on peripheral blood. The CDR3 nucleotides read TGTGCCAGCAGCCAAGTGGGGACAGGCTTGAACACTGAAGCTTTCTTT. As protein: CASSQVGTGLNTEAFF.